This T cell receptor beta chain was observed in a study of CD8+CD57+ T cells in acquired aplastic anemia. Study in general: Sorted CD4+ and CD8+ cells gave an average of approximately 3.4 ug of DNA.

Details on this clonotype: Its antigen is unknown.

Study conclusions and caveats: Patients and controls shared 25 to 35 CD8+ CDR3 sequences, which appeared highly expressed in patients and within their immunodominant clones. The CD8+ Simpson's diversity of patients and controls was not significantly different.

TCR beta VDJ and CDR3 were profiled, and genomic DNA was the template. Using its own MiXCR run on the reads, TCRdb lists one record per CDR3 protein. The sample includes about 95,000 distinct CDR3 sequences, roughly two thirds of them seen just once. Germline assignment: CDR1 SEHNR and CDR2 FQNEAQ (reference sequence). Trimming stripped 0 bases from V and 10 bases from J, with 7 bases between. CDR3 length: 13 residues. The patients chosen for sequencing had shown expansion of CD8+CD57+ cells (detected by flow cytometry). Patients had not yet gotten any therapy when their blood was taken for sampling. This sequence originates from a human donor with aplastic anemia. The sample consisted of sorted CD4+, CD8+, or CD8+CD57+ T cells (not recorded which) from PBMCs. The rearrangement links TRBV7-9 to TRBJ1-6; D is uncertain. In DNA form, the CDR3 reads TGTGCCAGCAGCTTAGCGGAGGAATCACCCCTCCACTTT. Protein sequence: CASSLAEESPLHF.